This T cell receptor beta chain was observed in a study of cytomegalovirus exposure and HLA in healthy donors. PCR primers comprised 60 Vbeta and 13 Jbeta primers. The assay was immunoSEQ multiplex PCR, and TCRdb's table has in-frame clones only and misses some. The data hold 110,000 to 150,000 clones, with roughly 77% observed a single time. Germline lookup yields CDR1 SGHNT and CDR2 YYREEE (reference sequence). V shed 3 bases and J 2 bases; nucleotides not matched to a gene: 3. CDR3 length: 15 amino acids. This clone was seen just once. Its antigen is unidentified. Study results and limitations: CMV serostatus was the only immune exposure information that was available.

The sequencing input was PBMCs. The chain uses TRBV5-4 and TRBJ2-3; 10 bases are a match to TRBD1. The clonotype comes from a man younger than 45 in good health and CMV-seronegative. Here the CDR3 DNA reads TGTGCCAGCAGCTCGACAGGGGGCTCCACAGATACGCAGTATTTT. As protein: CASSSTGGSTDTQYF.